The next 10 T cell receptor beta chains were all read from a single sample in a study of shared clonotypes between healthy human individuals. The assay was immunoSEQ multiplex PCR, and TCRdb's table has in-frame clones only and misses some. The sample carries roughly 500,000 clones, about 85% recorded once. Sequencing used PBMCs. These receptors originate from a woman aged 40 to 50 in good health. Some clones in this sample may be carry-over from other donors' samples.

Regarding this clone: One base separates it from a far larger clone, so it is likely a read error. In the same sample, other DNA sequences code for this CDR3. Here the CDR3 reads CASRAGGYNEQFF. The CDR3 nucleotides are TGTGCCAGCAGAGCCGGAGGGTACAATGAGCAGTTCTTC. The chain employs TRBV25-1 and TRBJ2-1; tentative D call: TRBD2 (6 bases). The CDR3 is made up of 13 amino acids. Trimming shortened V by 6 bases and J by 4 bases, and 10 bases separated the two germline ends. In germline, CDR1 is MGHDK, CDR2 SYGVNS.

This chain uses TRBV27 with TRBJ1-2; 9 nucleotides agree with TRBD1. The CDR3 runs to 15 residues. V lost 6 bases, J lost 7 bases, and 12 bases stayed unmatched. CDR1 and CDR2 (germline): MNHEY, SMNVEV (reference sequence). The CDR3, as DNA: TGTGCCAGCAGACAGGGGGCAATTTATCGTTCTGGCTACACCTTC. The encoded protein is CASRQGAIYRSGYTF.

Regarding this clone: A single base is all that separates this from a far larger clone, so a read error is likely. The same CDR3 arises from other DNA sequences in this sample as well. The V and J genes are TRBV5-1 and TRBJ1-3, with 10 bases identical to TRBD1. Germline V gene lookup returns CDR1 SGHRS and CDR2 YFSETQ. CDR3 length: 16 amino acids. This CDR3 is CASSSTGTGEGNTIYF. The CDR3 coding sequence is TGCGCCAGCAGCTCGACCGGGACAGGGGAAGGAAACACCATATATTTC.

The chain joins TRBV2 to TRBJ2-5; 9 positions agree with TRBD2. Germline CDR1 is SNHLY and CDR2 is FYNNEI. The CDR3 length is 14 residues. After removal of 5 bases from V and 5 bases from J, the junction contained 6 bases not matched to a gene. The CDR3 sequence: CASSLAGLQETQYF. The DNA for the CDR3 is TGTGCCAGCAGTCTAGCGGGGCTGCAGGAGACCCAGTACTTC.

The V call is TRBV2, the J call TRBJ2-3, with D maybe TRBD2 (6 bases). The CDR3 length is 14 residues. Germline V gene lookup returns CDR1 SNHLY and CDR2 FYNNEI. V dropped 8 bases and J dropped 4 bases, with 16 bases sitting between them. The CDR3 region has the DNA TGTGCCAGCCTCCGGTCCTTAGCGGCAGATACGCAGTATTTT. Translated, it gives CASLRSLAADTQYF.

The chain has TRBV30 and TRBJ2-2, with D uncertain. The V and J ends lost 2 bases and 4 bases respectively, with 8 bases between them. CDR1 and CDR2 (germline): GTSNPN, SVGIG (reference sequence). This CDR3 contains 13 residues. CDR3: CAWSLYPTGELFF. The CDR3 DNA reads as TGTGCCTGGAGTCTATACCCCACCGGGGAGCTGTTTTTT. The entire variable domain, with the rest obtained from reference TRBV30 and TRBJ2-2, is as follows: SQTIHQWPATLVQPVGSPLSLECTVEGTSNPNLYWYRQAAGRGLQLLFYSVGIGQISSEVPQNLSASRPQDRQFILSSKKLLLSDSGFYLCAWSLYPTGELFFGEGSRLTVL.

The rearrangement joins TRBV7-9 to TRBJ2-6, with D unresolved. The CDR3 has 15 residues. Trimming cost V 2 bases and J 2 bases, with 7 bases left between them. The germline V gene has CDR1 SEHNR and CDR2 FQNEAQ (reference sequence). The CDR3 DNA reads as TGTGCCAGCAGCTTACACAGCGCTGGGGCCAACGTCCTGACTTTC. This sequence encodes CASSLHSAGANVLTF.

The chain couples TRBV5-4 to TRBJ2-1; 10 bases match TRBD2. With 4 bases clipped from V and 4 bases from J, the junction kept 5 bases outside the gene matches. Per the germline V gene, CDR1 is SGHNT and CDR2 is YYREEE (reference sequence). The CDR3 runs to 15 residues. The CDR3 nucleotides read TGTGCCAGCAGCCCGAGACTAGCGGGTTACAATGAGCAGTTCTTC. Translated: CASSPRLAGYNEQFF.

The rearrangement joins TRBV5-1 to TRBJ2-3, with D maybe TRBD2 (6 bases). Germline values: CDR1 SGHRS, CDR2 YFSETQ. CDR3 length: 15 residues. Deletions cut 1 base from V and 6 bases from J, with 15 bases between. The CDR3 DNA reads as TGCGCCAGCAGCTTGACGGGAGAGGTTGGGGATACGCAGTATTTT. This translates into CASSLTGEVGDTQYF. The whole variable domain, remainder taken from reference TRBV5-1 and TRBJ2-3, is KAGVTQTPRYLIKTRGQQVTLSCSPISGHRSVSWYQQTPGQGLQFLFEYFSETQRNKGNFPGRFSGRQFSNSRSEMNVSTLELGDSALYLCASSLTGEVGDTQYFGPGTRLTVL.

This clone has just a few counts. The identical CDR3 is also encoded by other nucleotide sequences in the sample. The chain employs TRBV2 and TRBJ2-5; 9 nucleotides match TRBD2. Per the germline V gene, CDR1 is SNHLY and CDR2 is FYNNEI. The CDR3 contains 15 residues. With V trimmed by 6 bases and J by 4 bases, 9 bases remained unmatched. The CDR3 bases are TGTGCCAGCAGCGGCGCCGAAGCGGGAGGAGAGACCCAGTACTTC. It yields the protein CASSGAEAGGETQYF.